What follows is one T cell receptor beta chain and its context. The CDR3 is made up of 16 amino acids. V lost 0 bases and J 0 bases, leaving 10 bases between the germline ends. Germline values: CDR1 SGHKS, CDR2 YYEKEE (reference sequence). This specimen comes from a study of cytomegalovirus exposure and HLA in healthy donors. Study in general: Among about 179 million T cells, an earlier analysis found 117 million unique TCR beta sequences.

This PCR relied on a set of 60 Vbeta primers and 13 Jbeta primers. Assay used: immunoSEQ multiplex PCR; TCRdb lists only in-frame clones, some missing. Recorded for this sample: roughly 120,000 clones. The chain is built from TRBV5-5 and TRBJ1-3, with no clear D. The TCR sequence derives from a man between 35 and 55 years old in good health and CMV-seronegative. The source material was PBMCs. This chain's CDR3 is CASSLEARSSGNTIYF. DNA of the CDR3: TGTGCCAGCAGCTTGGAGGCCAGGTCCTCTGGAAACACCATATATTTT.